This TCR beta chain was sequenced during a study of shared clonotypes between healthy human individuals. Whole-study findings and limits: Investigators expected sequencing depth to affect clonotype sharing among donors. Blood was the only sampled material, and tissue repertoires likely differ.

Remarks on this clone: Its antigen is unidentified.

Replicate PCRs from sorted subsets contained around 200 ng DNA, which is some 29,000 T cell genomes. Assay used: immunoSEQ multiplex PCR; TCRdb lists only in-frame clones, some missing. Of fewer than 2.5 million clones in the sample, approximately 93% were seen once. Unmatched junction bases numbered 3, after V lost 2 bases and J lost 2 bases. Germline CDR1 and CDR2: ENHRY and SYGVKD. The CDR3 consists of 16 residues. The sequenced sample was naive CD4+ T cells from PBMCs. As for subset: CD45RA+ positively selected. The chain couples TRBV10-3 to TRBJ2-2; TRBD1 agrees at 9 bases. The TCR comes from a man between 18 and 29 years old in good health. Some clones in this sample may be carry-over from other donors' samples. Here the CDR3 DNA reads TGTGCCATCAGTGAGGGGACAGGGAGTAACACCGGGGAGCTGTTTTTT. Amino acids: CAISEGTGSNTGELFF.